The rows below give T cell receptor beta chains drawn from one sample of a study of cytomegalovirus exposure and HLA in healthy donors. Only in-frame clones appear in the TCRdb table, and some are missing; sequencing was by immunoSEQ multiplex PCR. The sample lists 100,000 to 150,000 clones, about 80% occurring once. Sequencing was done on a sample of PBMCs. The receptors stem from a boy aged 2 to 9 in good health and CMV-seronegative. Both conserved end residues are part of each CDR3. D genes are given only for firm matches. A row's size may be missing; if present it is once, few, many or a size class.

d_gene: -; v_gene: TRBV7-6; j_gene: TRBJ1-1; abundance: -; CDR3aa: CASSPWDSGVGFNTEAFF; CDR3nt: TGTGCCAGCAGCCCCTGGGACTCAGGAGTGGGGTTTAACACTGAAGCTTTCTTT
d_gene: -; v_gene: TRBV7-8; j_gene: TRBJ2-7; abundance: -; CDR3aa: CASSLAQVTYEQYF; CDR3nt: TGTGCCAGCAGCTTAGCCCAGGTTACCTACGAGCAGTACTTC
d_gene: TRBD1; v_gene: TRBV19; j_gene: TRBJ1-3; abundance: -; CDR3aa: CASSTPSGGDTIYF; CDR3nt: TGTGCCAGTAGTACGCCTTCAGGGGGAGACACCATATATTTT
d_gene: TRBD1; v_gene: TRBV6-1; j_gene: TRBJ1-1; abundance: few; CDR3aa: CASRIQGPNTEAFF; CDR3nt: TGTGCCAGCAGAATACAGGGGCCGAACACTGAAGCTTTCTTT
d_gene: -; v_gene: TRBV6-5; j_gene: TRBJ2-3; abundance: -; CDR3aa: CASSYSRGDTQYF; CDR3nt: TGTGCCAGCAGTTACTCTCGCGGGGATACGCAGTATTTT
d_gene: -; v_gene: TRBV7-6; j_gene: TRBJ1-3; abundance: many; CDR3aa: CASSSEQGYSGNTIYF; CDR3nt: TGTGCCAGCAGCTCAGAACAGGGATACTCTGGAAACACCATATATTTT
d_gene: TRBD2; v_gene: TRBV10-3; j_gene: TRBJ2-1; abundance: -; CDR3aa: CAISESMVAGGPGEQFF; CDR3nt: TGTGCCATCAGTGAGTCGATGGTAGCGGGAGGGCCGGGTGAGCAGTTCTTC
d_gene: -; v_gene: TRBV7-9; j_gene: TRBJ2-1; abundance: -; CDR3aa: CASSGGTGPAYNEQFF; CDR3nt: TGTGCCAGCAGCGGGGGCACGGGGCCTGCCTACAATGAGCAGTTCTTC
d_gene: TRBD2; v_gene: TRBV25-1; j_gene: TRBJ2-5; abundance: -; CDR3aa: CASKEAGAGETQYF; CDR3nt: TGTGCCAGCAAAGAAGCGGGGGCCGGGGAGACCCAGTACTTC
d_gene: TRBD2; v_gene: TRBV18; j_gene: TRBJ2-3; abundance: -; CDR3aa: CASSPRLAGVNTDTQYF; CDR3nt: TGTGCCAGCTCACCAAGACTAGCGGGGGTCAACACAGATACGCAGTATTTT
d_gene: TRBD2; v_gene: TRBV5-1; j_gene: TRBJ2-7; abundance: -; CDR3aa: CASSLGGSLYEQYF; CDR3nt: TGCGCCAGCAGCTTGGGCGGGAGCCTCTACGAGCAGTACTTC
d_gene: TRBD2; v_gene: TRBV6-1; j_gene: TRBJ2-5; abundance: -; CDR3aa: CASNPYLAGEETQYF; CDR3nt: TGTGCCAGCAATCCATATTTAGCGGGGGAAGAGACCCAGTACTTC
d_gene: TRBD1; v_gene: TRBV4-1; j_gene: TRBJ1-2; abundance: -; CDR3aa: CASSQVGQGLKGYTF; CDR3nt: TGCGCCAGCAGCCAAGTGGGACAGGGGTTAAAAGGCTACACCTTC
d_gene: TRBD1; v_gene: TRBV2; j_gene: TRBJ1-2; abundance: -; CDR3aa: CASSDPTGMGYTF; CDR3nt: TGTGCCAGCAGTGACCCGACAGGGATGGGCTACACCTTC
d_gene: TRBD2; v_gene: TRBV6-1; j_gene: TRBJ2-3; abundance: -; CDR3aa: CASTRAGDRTDTQYF; CDR3nt: TGTGCCAGCACGAGAGCGGGAGATCGGACAGATACGCAGTATTTT
d_gene: -; v_gene: TRBV7-8; j_gene: TRBJ2-1; abundance: -; CDR3aa: CASSLALGPVAWFNEQFF; CDR3nt: TGTGCCAGCAGCTTAGCGCTCGGCCCCGTAGCGTGGTTTAATGAGCAGTTCTTC
d_gene: -; v_gene: TRBV9; j_gene: TRBJ1-6; abundance: -; CDR3aa: CASSVDAGNFSPLHF; CDR3nt: TGTGCCAGCAGCGTAGACGCAGGGAATTTCTCACCCCTCCACTTT
d_gene: -; v_gene: TRBV18; j_gene: TRBJ2-7; abundance: once; CDR3aa: CASSPKGGDNEQYF; CDR3nt: TGTGCCAGCTCACCAAAGGGGGGGGACAACGAGCAGTACTTC
d_gene: TRBD2; v_gene: TRBV7-6; j_gene: TRBJ2-3; abundance: -; CDR3aa: CASRQAGGPPDTQYF; CDR3nt: TGTGCCAGCAGACAAGCGGGAGGGCCCCCAGATACGCAGTATTTT
d_gene: TRBD1; v_gene: TRBV30; j_gene: TRBJ1-2; abundance: few; CDR3aa: CAWSSTGVLGYTF; CDR3nt: TGTGCCTGGAGTTCCACAGGGGTTCTTGGCTACACCTTC
d_gene: -; v_gene: TRBV11-2; j_gene: TRBJ1-4; abundance: -; CDR3aa: CASSRNSREGREKLFF; CDR3nt: TGTGCCAGCAGCCGAAATAGCCGGGAGGGTCGTGAAAAACTGTTTTTT
d_gene: -; v_gene: TRBV5-5; j_gene: TRBJ1-5; abundance: few; CDR3aa: CASSLEGGADGNQPQHF; CDR3nt: TGTGCCAGCAGCTTAGAGGGAGGGGCAGATGGCAATCAGCCCCAGCATTTT
d_gene: TRBD1; v_gene: TRBV6-5; j_gene: TRBJ2-7; abundance: -; CDR3aa: CASSPPGQTYEQYF; CDR3nt: TGTGCCAGCAGCCCACCGGGACAGACCTACGAGCAGTACTTC
d_gene: TRBD1; v_gene: TRBV20-1; j_gene: TRBJ2-7; abundance: -; CDR3aa: CSLTGGDEQYF; CDR3nt: TGCAGTCTGACAGGGGGCGACGAGCAGTACTTC
d_gene: -; v_gene: TRBV7-3; j_gene: TRBJ2-1; abundance: -; CDR3aa: CASSSGLYNEQFF; CDR3nt: TGTGCCAGCAGCTCGGGACTTTACAATGAGCAGTTCTTC
d_gene: TRBD1; v_gene: TRBV13; j_gene: TRBJ1-4; abundance: -; CDR3aa: CASSPWDRGIQDEKLFF; CDR3nt: TGTGCCAGCAGCCCCTGGGACAGGGGGATTCAGGATGAAAAACTGTTTTTT
d_gene: -; v_gene: TRBV15; j_gene: TRBJ2-1; abundance: -; CDR3aa: CATSRDRRNEQFF; CDR3nt: TGTGCCACCAGCAGAGATAGGAGGAATGAGCAGTTCTTC
d_gene: -; v_gene: TRBV13; j_gene: TRBJ1-2; abundance: once; CDR3aa: CASSLYQGSPGLYGYTF; CDR3nt: TGTGCCAGCAGCTTATATCAGGGTTCCCCAGGCCTCTATGGCTACACCTTC
d_gene: -; v_gene: TRBV7-8; j_gene: TRBJ1-2; abundance: -; CDR3aa: CASSSLEGDGYTF; CDR3nt: TGTGCCAGCAGCTCCCTTGAGGGGGATGGCTACACCTTC
d_gene: TRBD1; v_gene: TRBV6-5; j_gene: TRBJ2-3; abundance: -; CDR3aa: CASSSGTEVTDTQYF; CDR3nt: TGTGCCAGCAGCTCTGGGACAGAAGTCACAGATACGCAGTATTTT
d_gene: TRBD2; v_gene: TRBV4-1; j_gene: TRBJ2-5; abundance: -; CDR3aa: CASSQETSVYQETQYF; CDR3nt: TGCGCCAGCAGCCAAGAGACTAGCGTGTACCAAGAGACCCAGTACTTC
d_gene: -; v_gene: TRBV10-2; j_gene: TRBJ1-2; abundance: -; CDR3aa: CASSESRGGYGYTF; CDR3nt: TGCGCCAGCAGTGAGTCACGGGGGGGCTATGGCTACACCTTC
d_gene: TRBD2; v_gene: TRBV6-5; j_gene: TRBJ2-1; abundance: -; CDR3aa: CASSLTGLAWFF; CDR3nt: TGTGCCAGCAGTCTCACGGGACTAGCGTGGTTCTTC
d_gene: -; v_gene: TRBV19; j_gene: TRBJ2-7; abundance: -; CDR3aa: CASSMPGENYEQYF; CDR3nt: TGTGCCAGTAGTATGCCCGGGGAGAACTACGAGCAGTACTTC
d_gene: -; v_gene: TRBV4-3; j_gene: TRBJ1-5; abundance: -; CDR3aa: CASSSGMESNQPQHF; CDR3nt: TGCGCCAGCAGCTCAGGGATGGAGAGCAATCAGCCCCAGCATTTT
d_gene: -; v_gene: TRBV9; j_gene: TRBJ1-2; abundance: -; CDR3aa: CASSVARTPYGYTF; CDR3nt: TGTGCCAGCAGCGTAGCTCGGACACCGTATGGCTACACCTTC
d_gene: -; v_gene: TRBV19; j_gene: TRBJ2-6; abundance: -; CDR3aa: CASRLQGWASGANVLTF; CDR3nt: TGTGCCAGTAGACTTCAGGGTTGGGCCTCTGGGGCCAACGTCCTGACTTTC
d_gene: TRBD2; v_gene: TRBV9; j_gene: TRBJ2-1; abundance: few; CDR3aa: CASSVGLAGTTYNEQFF; CDR3nt: TGTGCCAGCAGCGTAGGCCTAGCGGGAACCACCTACAATGAGCAGTTCTTC
d_gene: TRBD1; v_gene: TRBV29-1; j_gene: TRBJ2-1; abundance: -; CDR3aa: CSVEEGTGDTYNEQFF; CDR3nt: TGCAGCGTTGAAGAAGGGACAGGGGACACCTACAATGAGCAGTTCTTC
d_gene: TRBD1; v_gene: TRBV19; j_gene: TRBJ2-7; abundance: -; CDR3aa: CASSAGQGVEQYF; CDR3nt: TGTGCCAGTAGTGCTGGACAGGGCGTCGAGCAGTACTTC
d_gene: TRBD2; v_gene: TRBV6-6; j_gene: TRBJ2-1; abundance: -; CDR3aa: CASSSGGAYNEQFF; CDR3nt: TGTGCCAGCAGTAGCGGGGGGGCCTACAATGAGCAGTTCTTC
d_gene: -; v_gene: TRBV6-6; j_gene: TRBJ1-1; abundance: -; CDR3aa: CASSYDRYTEAFF; CDR3nt: TGTGCCAGCAGTTACGACAGGTACACTGAAGCTTTCTTT
d_gene: -; v_gene: TRBV2; j_gene: TRBJ1-1; abundance: -; CDR3aa: CASSEDRGFTEAFF; CDR3nt: TGTGCCAGCAGTGAAGATAGGGGGTTCACTGAAGCTTTCTTT
d_gene: TRBD2; v_gene: TRBV13; j_gene: TRBJ2-7; abundance: -; CDR3aa: CASSLGYSGGAGQYF; CDR3nt: TGTGCCAGCAGCTTAGGATATAGCGGGGGGGCCGGGCAGTACTTC
d_gene: TRBD1; v_gene: TRBV4-2; j_gene: TRBJ1-5; abundance: -; CDR3aa: CASSPSGTGGNDQPQHF; CDR3nt: TGTGCCAGCAGCCCGTCGGGGACAGGGGGTAACGATCAGCCCCAGCATTTT
d_gene: -; v_gene: TRBV7-8; j_gene: TRBJ1-6; abundance: once; CDR3aa: CASSYPGSPLHF; CDR3nt: TGTGCCAGCAGCTACCCAGGTTCACCCCTCCACTTT
d_gene: TRBD1; v_gene: TRBV10-3; j_gene: TRBJ1-6; abundance: -; CDR3aa: CAISDGTGYNSPLHF; CDR3nt: TGTGCCATCAGTGATGGGACAGGGTATAATTCACCCCTCCACTTT
d_gene: TRBD2; v_gene: TRBV6-4; j_gene: TRBJ2-2; abundance: -; CDR3aa: CASSRLASAGELFF; CDR3nt: TGTGCCAGCAGTCGACTAGCATCCGCCGGGGAGCTGTTTTTT
d_gene: TRBD1; v_gene: TRBV5-1; j_gene: TRBJ1-3; abundance: -; CDR3aa: CASSLEGGGNTIYF; CDR3nt: TGCGCCAGCAGCTTGGAAGGGGGCGGAAACACCATATATTTT
d_gene: -; v_gene: TRBV7-8; j_gene: TRBJ2-7; abundance: -; CDR3aa: CASSPGQIHEQYF; CDR3nt: TGTGCCAGCAGCCCAGGACAGATCCACGAGCAGTACTTC
d_gene: -; v_gene: TRBV5-1; j_gene: TRBJ1-2; abundance: -; CDR3aa: CASSFGGLNYGYTF; CDR3nt: TGCGCCAGCAGCTTCGGAGGGCTCAACTATGGCTACACCTTC
d_gene: -; v_gene: TRBV4-3; j_gene: TRBJ1-2; abundance: -; CDR3aa: CASSQDLVAGVYGYTF; CDR3nt: TGCGCCAGCAGCCAAGATCTAGTCGCAGGGGTCTATGGCTACACCTTC
d_gene: -; v_gene: TRBV7-9; j_gene: TRBJ1-6; abundance: -; CDR3aa: CASSLDPSGPLHF; CDR3nt: TGTGCCAGCAGCTTAGACCCATCAGGGCCCCTCCACTTT
d_gene: TRBD2; v_gene: TRBV6-4; j_gene: TRBJ2-7; abundance: -; CDR3aa: CASSVNGGASYEQYF; CDR3nt: TGTGCCAGCAGTGTTAACGGGGGGGCCTCCTACGAGCAGTACTTC
d_gene: -; v_gene: TRBV5-1; j_gene: TRBJ2-1; abundance: -; CDR3aa: CASSTPNRANEQFF; CDR3nt: TGCGCCAGCAGCACCCCGAACAGGGCCAATGAGCAGTTCTTC
d_gene: -; v_gene: TRBV7-6; j_gene: TRBJ1-1; abundance: -; CDR3aa: CASSQGPQGNTEAFF; CDR3nt: TGTGCCAGCAGCCAAGGACCACAGGGGAACACTGAAGCTTTCTTT
d_gene: -; v_gene: TRBV27; j_gene: TRBJ1-1; abundance: -; CDR3aa: CASSLTDLGTEAFF; CDR3nt: TGTGCCAGCAGTTTGACGGACTTGGGCACTGAAGCTTTCTTT
d_gene: TRBD1; v_gene: TRBV7-2; j_gene: TRBJ1-5; abundance: -; CDR3aa: CASSNSGGSNQPQHF; CDR3nt: TGTGCCAGCAGCAACTCAGGGGGTAGCAATCAGCCCCAGCATTTT
d_gene: -; v_gene: TRBV13; j_gene: TRBJ1-1; abundance: -; CDR3aa: CASSLVQGRGTEAFF; CDR3nt: TGTGCCAGCAGCTTAGTGCAGGGTAGGGGTACTGAAGCTTTCTTT